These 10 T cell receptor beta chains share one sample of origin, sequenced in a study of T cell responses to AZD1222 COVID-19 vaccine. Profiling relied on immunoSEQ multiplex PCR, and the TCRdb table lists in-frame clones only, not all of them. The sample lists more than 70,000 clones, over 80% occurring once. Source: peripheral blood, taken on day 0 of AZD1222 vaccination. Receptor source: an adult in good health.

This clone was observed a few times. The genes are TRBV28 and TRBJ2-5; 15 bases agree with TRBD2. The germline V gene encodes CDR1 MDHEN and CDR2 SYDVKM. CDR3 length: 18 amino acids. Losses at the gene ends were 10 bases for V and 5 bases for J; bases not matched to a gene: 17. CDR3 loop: CAITPGLAGGYDQETQYF. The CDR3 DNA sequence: TGTGCCATCACACCGGGACTAGCGGGAGGATACGATCAGGAGACCCAGTACTTC.

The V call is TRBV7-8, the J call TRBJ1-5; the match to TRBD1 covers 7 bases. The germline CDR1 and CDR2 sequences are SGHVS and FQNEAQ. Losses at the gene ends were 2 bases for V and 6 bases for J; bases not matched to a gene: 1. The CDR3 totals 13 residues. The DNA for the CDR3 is TGTGCCAGCAGCTTACGACAGGGTCAGCCCCAGCATTTT. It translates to CASSLRQGQPQHF.

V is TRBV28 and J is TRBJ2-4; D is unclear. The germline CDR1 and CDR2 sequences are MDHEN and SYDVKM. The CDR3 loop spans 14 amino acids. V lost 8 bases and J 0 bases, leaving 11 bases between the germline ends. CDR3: CASGLDVAKNIQYF. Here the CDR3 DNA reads TGTGCCAGCGGCTTGGATGTAGCCAAAAACATTCAGTACTTC.

CDR3 sequence reads: CASSRDRGDEQYF. CDR3 nucleotide sequence: TGTGCCAGCAGCCGGGACAGGGGTGACGAGCAGTACTTC. The chain is built from TRBV14 and TRBJ2-7; 10 bases are a match to TRBD1. Per germline, CDR1 SGHDN and CDR2 FVKESK. The CDR3 totals 13 residues. The junction had 2 bases not matched to a gene; V was cut back by 4 bases and J by 5 bases.

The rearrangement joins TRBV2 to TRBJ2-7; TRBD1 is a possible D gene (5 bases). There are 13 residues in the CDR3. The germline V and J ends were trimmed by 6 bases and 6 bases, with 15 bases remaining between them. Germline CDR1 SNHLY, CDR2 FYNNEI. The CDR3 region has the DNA TGTGCCAGCAGGGAAAGGGGTCTGAGCGAGCAGTACTTC. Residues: CASRERGLSEQYF.

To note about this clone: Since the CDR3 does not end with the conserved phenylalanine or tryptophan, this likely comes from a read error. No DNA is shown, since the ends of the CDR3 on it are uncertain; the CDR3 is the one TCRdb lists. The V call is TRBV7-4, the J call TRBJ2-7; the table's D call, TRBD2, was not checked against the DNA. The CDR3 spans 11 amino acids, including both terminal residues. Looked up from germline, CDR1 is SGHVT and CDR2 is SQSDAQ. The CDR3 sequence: CASSLSPPRGG.

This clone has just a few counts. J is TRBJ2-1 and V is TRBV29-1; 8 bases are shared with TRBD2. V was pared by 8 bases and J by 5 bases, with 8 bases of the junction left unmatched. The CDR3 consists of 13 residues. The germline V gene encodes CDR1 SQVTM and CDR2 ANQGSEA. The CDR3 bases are TGCAGCCCCCGGGGGGGGAGCGACAATGAGCAGTTCTTC. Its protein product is CSPRGGSDNEQFF.

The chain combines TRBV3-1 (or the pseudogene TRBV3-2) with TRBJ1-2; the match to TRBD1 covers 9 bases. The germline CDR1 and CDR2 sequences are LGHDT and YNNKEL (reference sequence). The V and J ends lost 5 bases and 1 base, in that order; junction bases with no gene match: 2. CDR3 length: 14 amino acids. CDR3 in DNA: TGTGCCAGCAGCTCGGGACAGGGTAACTATGGCTACACCTTC. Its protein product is CASSSGQGNYGYTF.

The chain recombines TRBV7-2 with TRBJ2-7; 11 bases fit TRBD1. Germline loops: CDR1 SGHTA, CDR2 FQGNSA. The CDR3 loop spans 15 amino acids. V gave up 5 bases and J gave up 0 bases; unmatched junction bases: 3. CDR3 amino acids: CASSHGQGASYEQYF. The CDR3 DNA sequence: TGTGCCAGCAGCCACGGACAGGGGGCCTCCTACGAGCAGTACTTC.

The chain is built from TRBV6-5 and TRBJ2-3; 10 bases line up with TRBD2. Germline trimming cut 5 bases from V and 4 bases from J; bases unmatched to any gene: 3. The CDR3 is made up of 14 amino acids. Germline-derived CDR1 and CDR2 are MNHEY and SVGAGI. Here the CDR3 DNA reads TGTGCCAGCAGTAGGGGACTAGCGTCAGATACGCAGTATTTT. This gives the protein CASSRGLASDTQYF.